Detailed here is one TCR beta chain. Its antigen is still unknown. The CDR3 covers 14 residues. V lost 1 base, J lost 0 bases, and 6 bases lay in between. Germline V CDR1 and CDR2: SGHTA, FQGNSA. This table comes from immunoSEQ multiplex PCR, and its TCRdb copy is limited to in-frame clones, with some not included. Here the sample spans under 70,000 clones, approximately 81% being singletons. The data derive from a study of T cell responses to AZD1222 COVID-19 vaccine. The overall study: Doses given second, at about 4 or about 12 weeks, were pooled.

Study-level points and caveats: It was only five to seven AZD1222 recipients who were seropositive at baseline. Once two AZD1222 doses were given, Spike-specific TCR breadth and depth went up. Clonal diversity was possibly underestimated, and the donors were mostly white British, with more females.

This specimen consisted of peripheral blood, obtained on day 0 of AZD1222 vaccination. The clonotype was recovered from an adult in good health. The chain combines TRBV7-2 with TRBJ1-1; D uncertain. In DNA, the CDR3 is TGTGCCAGCAGCTTAGTAGGGATGAACACTGAAGCTTTCTTT. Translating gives CASSLVGMNTEAFF.